The TCR beta chain described here comes from a study of cytotoxic CD8 clonotypes in ibrutinib-treated CLL. Generated by immunoSEQ multiplex PCR, the TCRdb table keeps only in-frame clones and is missing some. The sample records about 200,000 clones, over 60% being singletons. Study-level points and caveats: Clonality increased at ibrutinib response, then returned toward baseline at progression.

This clone was counted only a few times. Its antigen is unidentified. This TCR was sampled from a human donor with chronic lymphocytic leukemia. Material: PBMCs, obtained after 24 months of ibrutinib treatment.

The CDR3: CASRVGSSGSTDTQYF. The CDR3 DNA is TGTGCCAGCAGGGTGGGGTCTAGCGGGAGCACAGATACGCAGTATTTT. The rearrangement uses TRBV11-2 and TRBJ2-3; TRBD2 aligns across 8 bases. Germline V gives CDR1 SGHAT, CDR2 FQNNGV. The CDR3 length is 16 residues. With 6 bases clipped from V and 0 bases from J, the junction kept 8 bases outside the gene matches.